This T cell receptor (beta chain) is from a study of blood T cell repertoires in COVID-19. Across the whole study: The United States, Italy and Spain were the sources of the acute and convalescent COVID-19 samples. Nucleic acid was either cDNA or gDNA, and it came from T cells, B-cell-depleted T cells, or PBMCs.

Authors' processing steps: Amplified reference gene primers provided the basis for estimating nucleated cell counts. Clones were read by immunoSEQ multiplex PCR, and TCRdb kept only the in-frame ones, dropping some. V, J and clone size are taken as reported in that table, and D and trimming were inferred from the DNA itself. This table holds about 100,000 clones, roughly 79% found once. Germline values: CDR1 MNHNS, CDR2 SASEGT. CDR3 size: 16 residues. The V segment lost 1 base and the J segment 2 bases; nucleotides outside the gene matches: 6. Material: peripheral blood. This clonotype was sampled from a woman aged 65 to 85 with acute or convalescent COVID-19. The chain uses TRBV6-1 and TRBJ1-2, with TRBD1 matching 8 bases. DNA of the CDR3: TGTGCCAGCAGTGAAGGGATGGGACAGGCGAACTATGGCTACACCTTC. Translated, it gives CASSEGMGQANYGYTF.